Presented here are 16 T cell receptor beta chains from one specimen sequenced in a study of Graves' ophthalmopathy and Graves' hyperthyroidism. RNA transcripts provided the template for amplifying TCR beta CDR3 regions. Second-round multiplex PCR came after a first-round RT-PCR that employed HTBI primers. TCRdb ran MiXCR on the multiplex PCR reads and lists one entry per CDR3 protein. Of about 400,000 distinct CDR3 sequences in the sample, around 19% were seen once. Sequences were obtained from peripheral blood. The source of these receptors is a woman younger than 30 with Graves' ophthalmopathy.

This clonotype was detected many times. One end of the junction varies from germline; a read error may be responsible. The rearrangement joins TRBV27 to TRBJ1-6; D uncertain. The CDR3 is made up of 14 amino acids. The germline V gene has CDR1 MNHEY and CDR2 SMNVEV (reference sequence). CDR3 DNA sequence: TGTGCCAGCAGTTTCGGCCCCCATAATTCACTCCTCCACTTT. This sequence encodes CASSFGPHNSLLHF.

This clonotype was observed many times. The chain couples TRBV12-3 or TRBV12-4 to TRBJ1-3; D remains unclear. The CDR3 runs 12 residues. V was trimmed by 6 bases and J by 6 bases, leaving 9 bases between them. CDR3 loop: CASSLEVNTIYF. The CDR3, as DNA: TGTGCCAGCAGCCTCGAAGTAAACACCATATATTTT.

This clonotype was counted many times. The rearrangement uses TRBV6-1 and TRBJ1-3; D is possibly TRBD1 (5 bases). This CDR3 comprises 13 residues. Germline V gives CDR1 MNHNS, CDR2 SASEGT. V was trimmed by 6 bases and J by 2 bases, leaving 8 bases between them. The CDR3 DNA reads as TGTGCCAGCAGGGGGACGGCTGGAAACACCATATATTTT. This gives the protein CASRGTAGNTIYF.

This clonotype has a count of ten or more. CDR3 sequence (DNA): TGTGCCAGCAGCTTCCTTTTCACTGAAGCTTTCTTT. This encodes CASSFLFTEAFF. The J gene is TRBJ1-1, the V gene TRBV7-8; D ambiguous. Trimming stripped 3 bases from V and 4 bases from J, with 6 bases between. Germline V CDR1 and CDR2: SGHVS, FQNEAQ. The CDR3 is 12 amino acids.

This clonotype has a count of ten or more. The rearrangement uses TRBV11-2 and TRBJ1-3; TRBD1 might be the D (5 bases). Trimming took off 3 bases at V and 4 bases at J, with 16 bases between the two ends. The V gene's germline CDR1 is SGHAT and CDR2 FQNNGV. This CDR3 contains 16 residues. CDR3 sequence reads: CASSLVGQASGNTIYF. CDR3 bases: TGTGCCAGCAGCTTGGTGGGGCAGGCCTCCGGAAACACCATATATTTT.

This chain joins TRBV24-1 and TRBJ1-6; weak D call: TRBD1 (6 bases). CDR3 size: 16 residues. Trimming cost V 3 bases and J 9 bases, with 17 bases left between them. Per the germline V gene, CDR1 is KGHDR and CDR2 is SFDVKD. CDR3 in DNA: TGTGCCACCAGTGATGCCTCCCAGGGGTCAGGTTCACCCCTCCACTTT. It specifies CATSDASQGSGSPLHF.

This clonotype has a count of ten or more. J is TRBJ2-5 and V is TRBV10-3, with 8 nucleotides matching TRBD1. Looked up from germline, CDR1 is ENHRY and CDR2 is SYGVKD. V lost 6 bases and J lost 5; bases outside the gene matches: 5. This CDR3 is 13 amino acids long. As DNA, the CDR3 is TGTGCCATCAGGCAGGGGGCGGGCGAGACCCAGTACTTC. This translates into CAIRQGAGETQYF.

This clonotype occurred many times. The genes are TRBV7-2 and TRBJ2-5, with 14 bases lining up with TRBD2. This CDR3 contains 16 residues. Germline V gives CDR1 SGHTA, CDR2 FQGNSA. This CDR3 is CASGTSGRLYQETQYF. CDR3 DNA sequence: TGTGCGAGTGGGACTAGCGGGAGATTGTACCAAGAGACCCAGTACTTC.

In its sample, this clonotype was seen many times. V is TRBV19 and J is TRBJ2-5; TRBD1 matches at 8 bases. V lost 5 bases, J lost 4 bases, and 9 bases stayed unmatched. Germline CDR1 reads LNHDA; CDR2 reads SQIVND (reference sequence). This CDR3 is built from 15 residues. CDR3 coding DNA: TGTGCCAGTAGTGGGACAGGACAAATTCGAGAGACCCAGTACTTC. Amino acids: CASSGTGQIRETQYF.

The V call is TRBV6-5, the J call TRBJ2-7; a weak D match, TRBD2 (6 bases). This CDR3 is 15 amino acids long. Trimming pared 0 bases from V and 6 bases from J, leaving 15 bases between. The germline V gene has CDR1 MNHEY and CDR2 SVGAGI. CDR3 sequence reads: CASSYSTTGVAEQYF. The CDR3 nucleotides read TGTGCCAGCAGTTACTCGACTACGGGGGTTGCCGAGCAGTACTTC.

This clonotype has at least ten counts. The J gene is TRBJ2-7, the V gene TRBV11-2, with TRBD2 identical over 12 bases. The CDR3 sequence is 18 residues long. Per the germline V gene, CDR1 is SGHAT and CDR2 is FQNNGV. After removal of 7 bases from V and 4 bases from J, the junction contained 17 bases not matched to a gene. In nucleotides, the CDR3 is TGTGCCAGCACCCGGGGCACTAGCGGGGGGTCTCTCGGGTACGAGCAGTACTTC. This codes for CASTRGTSGGSLGYEQYF.

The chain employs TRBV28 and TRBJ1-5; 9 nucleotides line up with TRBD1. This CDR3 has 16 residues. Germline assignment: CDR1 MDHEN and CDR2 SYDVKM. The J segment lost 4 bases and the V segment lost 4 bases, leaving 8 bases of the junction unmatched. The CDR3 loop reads CASSSGQGSTNQPQHF. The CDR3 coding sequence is TGTGCCAGCAGTTCAGGACAGGGGTCTACGAATCAGCCCCAGCATTTT.

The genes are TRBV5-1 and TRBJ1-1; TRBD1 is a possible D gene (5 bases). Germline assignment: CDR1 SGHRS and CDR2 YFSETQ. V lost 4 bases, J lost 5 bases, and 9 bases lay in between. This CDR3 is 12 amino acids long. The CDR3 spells CASSPDITEAFF. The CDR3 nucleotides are TGCGCCAGCAGCCCGGACATTACTGAAGCTTTCTTT.

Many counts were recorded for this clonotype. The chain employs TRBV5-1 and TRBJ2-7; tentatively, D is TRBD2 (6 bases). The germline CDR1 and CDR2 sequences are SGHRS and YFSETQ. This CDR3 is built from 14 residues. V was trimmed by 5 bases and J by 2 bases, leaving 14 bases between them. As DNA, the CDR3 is TGCGCCAGCAGTCCGGCAGGGAGGACCTACGAGCAGTACTTC. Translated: CASSPAGRTYEQYF.

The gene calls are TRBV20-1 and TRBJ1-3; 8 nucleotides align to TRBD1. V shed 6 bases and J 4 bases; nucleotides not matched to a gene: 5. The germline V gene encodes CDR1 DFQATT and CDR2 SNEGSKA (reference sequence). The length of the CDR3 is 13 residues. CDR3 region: CSAPDRVGNTIYF. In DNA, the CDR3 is TGCAGTGCCCCGGACAGGGTCGGAAACACCATATATTTT.

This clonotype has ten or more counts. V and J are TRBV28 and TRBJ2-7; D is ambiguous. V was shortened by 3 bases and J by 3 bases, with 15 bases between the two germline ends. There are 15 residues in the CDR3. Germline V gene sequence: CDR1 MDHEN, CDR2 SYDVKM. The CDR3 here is CASSFGGTASYEQYF. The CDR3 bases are TGTGCCAGCAGTTTCGGCGGTACAGCAAGCTACGAGCAGTACTTC. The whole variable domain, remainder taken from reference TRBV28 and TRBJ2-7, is DVKVTQSSRYLVKRTGEKVFLECVQDMDHENMFWYRQDPGLGLRLIYFSYDVKMKEKGDIPEGYSVSREKKERFSLILESASTNQTSMYLCASSFGGTASYEQYFGPGTRLTVT.